Sequencing of this T cell receptor (beta chain) was carried out in a study of blood T cell repertoires in COVID-19. This clone was observed a single time. Some clones are missing from TCRdb's copy, which holds only in-frame ones; the method was immunoSEQ multiplex PCR. The sample holds around 300,000 clones, about 89% seen once. The V gene end was trimmed by 9 bases and the J gene end by 1 base; junction bases not matched to a gene: 9. The CDR3 totals 15 residues. The germline V gene has CDR1 LNHDA and CDR2 SQIVND (reference sequence). The sequence came from a woman aged 40 to 50 who had recovered from COVID-19. This sequence joins TRBV19 and TRBJ1-5; 7 bases line up with TRBD1. Sequencing was performed on PBMCs or T cells enriched from blood (not recorded which). The CDR3 protein is CASTTGHVSNQPQHF. CDR3 nucleotide sequence: TGTGCCAGCACGACAGGGCACGTGAGCAATCAGCCCCAGCATTTT.